The clone carrying this T cell receptor beta chain was observed once. Looked up from germline, CDR1 is SNHLY and CDR2 is FYNNEI. V shed 6 bases and J shed 2 bases, with 13 bases lying between them. CDR3 length equals 14 residues. These data belong to a study of blood T cell repertoires in COVID-19. Background on the study: The United States, Italy and Spain supplied acute and convalescent COVID-19 samples. PBMCs, B-cell-depleted T cells, or T cells provided the cDNA or gDNA that made up the material.

Authors' data handling: Reference gene primer amplification yielded estimated nucleated cell counts. The protocol was immunoSEQ multiplex PCR, while the TCRdb copy is restricted to in-frame clones and leaves out a portion. V and J calls and clone size are copied from that table; D and trimming were computed from the DNA. The sample consists of some 31,000 clones, 70% to 80% of them appearing once. Sequencing input: peripheral blood. The V call is TRBV2, the J call TRBJ1-2; D possibly corresponds to TRBD1 (6 bases). The TCR comes from a woman in her fifties or sixties with acute or convalescent COVID-19. DNA for the CDR3: TGTGCCAGCAGGGCGCAGGGGTTAAACTATGGCTACACCTTC. Its protein is CASRAQGLNYGYTF.